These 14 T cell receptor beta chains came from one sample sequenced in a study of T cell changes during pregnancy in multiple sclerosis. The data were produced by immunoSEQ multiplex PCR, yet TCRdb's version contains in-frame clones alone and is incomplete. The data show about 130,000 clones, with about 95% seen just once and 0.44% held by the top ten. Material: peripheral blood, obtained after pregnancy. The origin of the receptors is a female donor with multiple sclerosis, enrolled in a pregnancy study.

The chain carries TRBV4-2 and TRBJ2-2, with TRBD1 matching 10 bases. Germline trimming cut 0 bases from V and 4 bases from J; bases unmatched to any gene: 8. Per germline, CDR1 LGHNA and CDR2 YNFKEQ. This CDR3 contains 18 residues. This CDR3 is CASSQEQSGQGSTGELFF. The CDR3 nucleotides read TGTGCCAGCAGCCAAGAGCAATCGGGACAGGGGTCCACCGGGGAGCTGTTTTTT.

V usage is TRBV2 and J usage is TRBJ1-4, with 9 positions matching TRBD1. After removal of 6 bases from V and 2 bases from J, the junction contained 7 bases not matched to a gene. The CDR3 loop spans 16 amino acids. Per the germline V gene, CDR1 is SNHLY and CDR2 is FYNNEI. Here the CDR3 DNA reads TGTGCCAGCAGCGTAACAGGGGGCGCCACTAATGAAAAACTGTTTTTT. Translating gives CASSVTGGATNEKLFF.

For the CDR3, the DNA is TGCGCCAGCAGCTTGTTTACGGGAGTCTCTGGAAATGAGCAGTTCTTC. Protein sequence: CASSLFTGVSGNEQFF. V is TRBV5-1 and J is TRBJ2-1; TRBD2 is a possible D gene (6 bases). The V end was cut by 1 base, the J end by 7 bases, with 18 bases between. The CDR3 covers 16 residues. CDR1 and CDR2 from the germline V gene are SGHRS and YFSETQ.

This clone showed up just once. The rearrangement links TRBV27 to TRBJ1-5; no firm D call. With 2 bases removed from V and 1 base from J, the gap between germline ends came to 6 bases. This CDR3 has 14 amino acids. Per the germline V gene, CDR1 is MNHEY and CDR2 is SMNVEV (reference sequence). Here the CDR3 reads CASSLAGSNQPQHF. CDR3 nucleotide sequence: TGTGCCAGCAGTTTAGCCGGGAGCAATCAGCCCCAGCATTTT.

The CDR3 nucleotides are TGTGCCAGCAGTTTAAGACGGAGCCAGACCCAGTACTTC. Encoded protein: CASSLRRSQTQYF. The chain recombines TRBV27 with TRBJ2-5; D call uncertain. The CDR3 runs 13 residues. Germline loops: CDR1 MNHEY, CDR2 SMNVEV (reference sequence). V lost 2 bases to trimming and J lost 6 bases, with 10 bases between them.

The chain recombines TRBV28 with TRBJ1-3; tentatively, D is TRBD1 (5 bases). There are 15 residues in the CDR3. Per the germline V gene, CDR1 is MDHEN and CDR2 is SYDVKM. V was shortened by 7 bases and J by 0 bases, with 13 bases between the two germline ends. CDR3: CASNDRYLSGNTIYF. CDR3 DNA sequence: TGTGCCAGCAATGACAGATATCTCTCTGGAAACACCATATATTTT.

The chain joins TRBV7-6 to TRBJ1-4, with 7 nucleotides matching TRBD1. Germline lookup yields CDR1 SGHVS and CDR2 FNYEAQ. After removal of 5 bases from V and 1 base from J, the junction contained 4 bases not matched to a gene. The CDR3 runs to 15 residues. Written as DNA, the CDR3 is TGTGCCAGCAGCCCGAGACAGGGAACTAATGAAAAACTGTTTTTT. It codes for CASSPRQGTNEKLFF.

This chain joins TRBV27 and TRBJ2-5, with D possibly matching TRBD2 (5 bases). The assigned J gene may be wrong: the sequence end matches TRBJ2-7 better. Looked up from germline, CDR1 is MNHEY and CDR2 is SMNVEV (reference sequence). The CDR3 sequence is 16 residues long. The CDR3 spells CASSLSVLGSSYEQYF. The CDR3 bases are TGTGCCAGCAGTTTATCCGTACTGGGGAGCTCCTACGAGCAGTACTTC.

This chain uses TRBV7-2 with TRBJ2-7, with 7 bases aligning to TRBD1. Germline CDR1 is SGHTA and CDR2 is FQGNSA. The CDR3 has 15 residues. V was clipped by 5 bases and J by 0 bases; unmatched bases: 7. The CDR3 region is CASSEGASSSYEQYF. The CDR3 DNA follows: TGTGCCAGCAGCGAGGGGGCCTCCAGCTCCTACGAGCAGTACTTC.

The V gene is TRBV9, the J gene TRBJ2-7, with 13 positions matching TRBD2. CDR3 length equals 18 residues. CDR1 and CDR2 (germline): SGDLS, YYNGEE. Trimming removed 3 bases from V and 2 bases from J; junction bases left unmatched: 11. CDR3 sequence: CASSATGTSGILPYEQYF. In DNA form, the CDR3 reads TGTGCCAGCAGCGCGACCGGGACTAGCGGGATACTACCCTACGAGCAGTACTTC. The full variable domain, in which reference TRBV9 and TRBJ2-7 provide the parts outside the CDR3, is DSGVTQTPKHLITATGQRVTLRCSPRSGDLSVYWYQQSLDQGLQFLIQYYNGEERAKGNILERFSAQQFPDLHSELNLSSLELGDSALYFCASSATGTSGILPYEQYFGPGTRLTVT.

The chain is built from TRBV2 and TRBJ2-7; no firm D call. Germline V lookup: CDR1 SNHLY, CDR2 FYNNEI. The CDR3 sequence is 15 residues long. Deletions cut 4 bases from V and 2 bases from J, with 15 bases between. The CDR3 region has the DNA TGTGCCAGCAGTGGCGCCCGATCTGGTACCTACGAGCAGTACTTC. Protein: CASSGARSGTYEQYF.

The CDR3 loop is CASSISGGGNYGYTF. CDR3 in DNA: TGTGCCAGCAGTATTTCCGGGGGAGGTAACTATGGCTACACCTTC. The chain employs TRBV27 and TRBJ1-2; possibly TRBD1 for D (5 bases). The V gene's germline CDR1 is MNHEY and CDR2 SMNVEV (reference sequence). The CDR3 sequence is 15 residues long. V was shortened by 5 bases and J by 1 base, with 14 bases between the two germline ends.

CDR3 sequence reads: CASSPGQAWDGYTF. In DNA, the CDR3 is TGTGCCAGCAGTCCAGGACAGGCATGGGATGGCTACACCTTC. The genes are TRBV9 and TRBJ1-2; 7 bases map to TRBD1. CDR1 is SGDLS and CDR2 is YYNGEE in the germline V gene. Trimming cost V 5 bases and J 6 bases; bases outside gene matches: 10. The CDR3 contains 14 residues.

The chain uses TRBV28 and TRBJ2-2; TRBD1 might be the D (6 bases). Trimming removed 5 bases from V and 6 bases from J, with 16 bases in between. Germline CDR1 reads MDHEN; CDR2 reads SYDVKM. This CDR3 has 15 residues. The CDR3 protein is CASSIYRARSGELFF. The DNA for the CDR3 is TGTGCCAGCAGTATCTACAGGGCGAGGTCCGGGGAGCTGTTTTTT.